This entry lists 25 T cell receptor beta chains sequenced from one sample in a study of PD-1 blockade in classical Hodgkin lymphoma (dated by TCRdb to the early 2020s). The time point label on this specimen signifies: cycle 1 day 1 (C1D1), immediately before nivolumab initiation. All trial patients had relapsed after autologous stem cell transplantation, with cohorts A, B and C differing in prior brentuximab vedotin exposure. The library was produced with the immunoSEQ multiplex PCR assay. TCRdb mirrors the immuneACCESS table, restricted to in-frame sequences. Some clones are absent from its copies; in checked studies, under half trace to an unresolved V gene, and the reason for the others is unknown. The sample table contains about 40,000 clones; only one count was recorded for 76% of them. The ten largest make up over 9.5% of the sample. The material was peripheral blood mononuclear cells (PBMCs), obtained at baseline. These receptors were collected from a human donor with classical Hodgkin lymphoma.

J is TRBJ2-3 and V is TRBV7-2; D may correspond to TRBD1 or TRBD2 (5 bases each). V was cut by 4 bases and J by 4 bases, with 15 bases left in between. This CDR3 comprises 15 residues. Germline lookup yields CDR1 SGHTA and CDR2 FQGNSA. CDR3: CASSSQRGVADTQYF. In DNA, the CDR3 is TGTGCCAGCAGCTCGCAAAGGGGAGTTGCAGATACGCAGTATTTT. Using reference TRBV7-2 and TRBJ2-3 for the parts outside the CDR3, the full variable domain is GAGVSQSPSNKVTEKGKDVELRCDPISGHTALYWYRQSLGQGLEFLIYFQGNSAPDKSGLPSDRFSAERTGGSVSTLTIQRTQQEDSAVYLCASSSQRGVADTQYFGPGTRLTVL.

The chain links TRBV29-1 to TRBJ2-1; 9 bases are a match to TRBD1. This CDR3 is built from 16 residues. Germline CDR1 is SQVTM and CDR2 is ANQGSEA. V trimming: 0 bases; J trimming: 0 bases; junction bases outside the gene matches: 3. The CDR3 reads CSVEDGQGNSYNEQFF. The CDR3 nucleotides read TGCAGCGTTGAAGATGGACAGGGGAACTCCTACAATGAGCAGTTCTTC.

This clone was detected only a few times. The chain joins TRBV5-1 to TRBJ1-2; the match to TRBD1 covers 7 bases. The J segment lost 5 bases and the V segment lost 0 bases, leaving 4 bases of the junction unmatched. CDR1 and CDR2 from the germline V gene are SGHRS and YFSETQ. The CDR3 totals 14 residues. CDR3 sequence reads: CASSLAPGQYGYTF. In DNA form, the CDR3 reads TGCGCCAGCAGCTTGGCCCCGGGACAGTATGGCTACACCTTC. Supplemented by reference TRBV5-1 and TRBJ1-2, the full variable domain reads KAGVTQTPRYLIKTRGQQVTLSCSPISGHRSVSWYQQTPGQGLQFLFEYFSETQRNKGNFPGRFSGRQFSNSRSEMNVSTLELGDSALYLCASSLAPGQYGYTFGSGTRLTVV.

This chain joins TRBV11-2 and TRBJ1-1; no definite D call. The CDR3 totals 14 residues. Trimming cost V 3 bases and J 1 base, with 9 bases left between them. The germline V gene has CDR1 SGHAT and CDR2 FQNNGV. The CDR3 reads CASSFTSWNTEAFF. The CDR3 coding sequence is TGTGCCAGCAGCTTCACCAGTTGGAACACTGAAGCTTTCTTT. Together with reference TRBV11-2 and TRBJ1-1, the CDR3 gives the full variable domain: EAGVAQSPRYKIIEKRQSVAFWCNPISGHATLYWYQQILGQGPKLLIQFQNNGVVDDSQLPKDRFSAERLKGVDSTLKIQPAKLEDSAVYLCASSFTSWNTEAFFGQGTRLTVV.

This chain links TRBV28 with TRBJ1-2; 9 bases fit TRBD1. V trimming: 8 bases; J trimming: 5 bases; junction bases outside the gene matches: 12. Germline CDR1 reads MDHEN; CDR2 reads SYDVKM. The CDR3 is 15 amino acids. Here the CDR3 reads CASGPPGQGLYGYTF. Written as DNA, the CDR3 is TGTGCCAGCGGACCTCCGGGACAGGGTCTGTATGGCTACACCTTC.

This sequence joins TRBV2 and TRBJ2-1; D remains unclear. V gave up 6 bases and J gave up 12 bases, with 12 bases separating them. CDR1 SNHLY and CDR2 FYNNEI come from the germline V gene. The CDR3 is 11 amino acids. The CDR3 DNA follows: TGTGCCAGCAGATCCGGGCCGGCGCAGTTCTTC. This gives the protein CASRSGPAQFF.

V and J are TRBV28 and TRBJ2-5; no definite D call. The J call may be in error: the DNA end matches TRBJ2-7 better. Germline lookup yields CDR1 MDHEN and CDR2 SYDVKM. The length of the CDR3 is 13 residues. The chain's CDR3 is CASSFGRRIEQYF. The CDR3 DNA reads as TGTGCCAGCAGTTTTGGCAGGCGGATCGAGCAGTACTTC.

The chain uses TRBV7-9 and TRBJ1-2, with a weak D call TRBD1 (6 bases). Germline assignment: CDR1 SEHNR and CDR2 FQNEAQ (reference sequence). This CDR3 is built from 14 residues. The ends were cut back, 2 bases at V and 4 bases at J, with 11 bases in the middle. CDR3 in amino acids: CASSLTSDSYGYTF. The CDR3 DNA reads TGTGCCAGCAGCTTAACCTCGGACAGCTATGGCTACACCTTC.

In this sample, this clone turned up a few times. The V and J genes are TRBV7-2 and TRBJ2-2; a weak D match, TRBD1 (6 bases). This CDR3 has 17 residues. The ends were cut back, 1 base at V and 0 bases at J, with 12 bases in the middle. Per the germline V gene, CDR1 is SGHTA and CDR2 is FQGNSA. CDR3 nucleotide sequence: TGTGCCAGCAGCTTAGATACAGGGAAGACGAACACCGGGGAGCTGTTTTTT. Translating it yields CASSLDTGKTNTGELFF.

The chain joins TRBV7-9 to TRBJ2-1; TRBD2 agrees at 9 bases. This CDR3 comprises 15 residues. Per the germline V gene, CDR1 is SEHNR and CDR2 is FQNEAQ (reference sequence). V shed 1 base, J shed 7 bases, and the junction held 5 bases outside the gene matches. CDR3 protein: CASSLVFSGRNEQFF. For the CDR3, the DNA is TGTGCCAGCAGCTTAGTATTTAGCGGGAGAAATGAGCAGTTCTTC.

In this sample, this clone turned up once. The gene calls are TRBV5-1 and TRBJ1-2; D unresolved. From germline, CDR1 is SGHRS and CDR2 YFSETQ. V was trimmed by 2 bases and J by 1 base, leaving 9 bases between them. The CDR3 consists of 14 residues. CDR3 residues: CASSLTEGNYGYTF. CDR3 bases: TGCGCCAGCAGCTTAACCGAAGGTAACTATGGCTACACCTTC.

The CDR3 reads CASSYRVGYGYTF. CDR3 bases: TGTGCCAGCAGTTACAGGGTTGGCTATGGCTACACCTTC. The chain couples TRBV27 to TRBJ1-2, with a tentative D call TRBD1 (6 bases). The CDR3 length is 13 residues. Trimming stripped 4 bases from V and 4 bases from J, with 10 bases between. Germline V CDR1 and CDR2: MNHEY, SMNVEV (reference sequence).

J is TRBJ1-4 and V is TRBV28; 10 nucleotides agree with TRBD1. The CDR3 spans 17 residues. In germline, CDR1 is MDHEN, CDR2 SYDVKM. After removal of 8 bases from V and 7 bases from J, the junction contained 16 bases not matched to a gene. CDR3 loop: CASGKPGQGLEFEKLFF. CDR3 coding DNA: TGTGCCAGCGGCAAACCGGGACAGGGGTTAGAGTTTGAAAAACTGTTTTTT.

The chain couples TRBV7-2 to TRBJ2-1; D unresolved. The V end lost 2 bases, the J end lost 6 bases, and 5 bases lay between the germline ends. This CDR3 is built from 12 residues. Germline CDR1 SGHTA, CDR2 FQGNSA. The DNA of the CDR3 is TGTGCCAGCAGCTTATTGAGCAATGAGCAGTTCTTC. It specifies CASSLLSNEQFF.

By its share, this clone is medium-sized. The chain is built from TRBV4-1 and TRBJ1-2; 7 nucleotides agree with TRBD1. The CDR3 is made up of 18 amino acids. The V gene end was trimmed by 2 bases and the J gene end by 2 bases; junction bases not matched to a gene: 14. Germline V lookup: CDR1 MGHRA, CDR2 YSYEKL. The CDR3: CASSQTLTRQGENYGYTF. In DNA form, the CDR3 reads TGCGCCAGCAGCCAAACCCTTACAAGGCAGGGGGAGAACTATGGCTACACCTTC.

The rearrangement uses TRBV28 and TRBJ1-2; 8 bases match TRBD1. With V trimmed by 4 bases and J by 7 bases, 5 bases remained unmatched. This CDR3 contains 13 residues. Per germline, CDR1 MDHEN and CDR2 SYDVKM. The CDR3 spells CASSSQGALGYTF. The DNA of the CDR3 is TGTGCCAGCAGTTCCCAGGGGGCTCTTGGCTACACCTTC.

This clone was observed many times. The chain recombines TRBV5-1 with TRBJ1-5, with D perhaps TRBD1 (6 bases). The CDR3 spans 17 residues. Trimming shortened V by 0 bases and J by 0 bases, and 13 bases separated the two germline ends. CDR1 and CDR2 from the germline V gene are SGHRS and YFSETQ. The CDR3 bases are TGCGCCAGCAGCTTGGGAACAGGGTCCTATAGCAATCAGCCCCAGCATTTT. It yields the protein CASSLGTGSYSNQPQHF.

A word on this clone: One junction end does not reproduce the germline sequence, and a read error may be involved. The chain employs TRBV5-3 and TRBJ2-7, with D perhaps TRBD1 or TRBD2 (5 bases each). TRBV5-3 is an ORF, with its function uncertain. This CDR3 comprises 14 residues. DNA of the CDR3: TGTGCCAGCAGCTTAATGTGGGACCCCTACGAGCAGTACTTC. Protein product: CASSLMWDPYEQYF.

The V call is TRBV5-1, the J call TRBJ1-2, with D perhaps matching TRBD1 (5 bases). Germline loops: CDR1 SGHRS, CDR2 YFSETQ. The CDR3 is 15 residues long. The V gene lost 4 bases and the J gene lost 5 bases, with 18 bases spanning the gap. For the CDR3, the DNA is TGCGCCAGCAGCCCCCGGGCGGACACAGAATATGGCTACACCTTC. This translates into CASSPRADTEYGYTF.

The chain joins TRBV7-9 to TRBJ2-3, with 8 bases aligning to TRBD2. V lost 5 bases and J lost 2; bases outside the gene matches: 9. The germline gives CDR1 SEHNR, CDR2 FQNEAQ (reference sequence). This CDR3 is 16 amino acids long. The CDR3 nucleotides are TGTGCCAGCAGCCAAGAAACTAGCGGTGCCACAGATACGCAGTATTTT. Translating it yields CASSQETSGATDTQYF.

In regard to this clone: The junction differs from germline at one of its ends, possibly a read error. The chain links TRBV6-6 to TRBJ2-7; TRBD1 matches 11 bases. The germline gives CDR1 MNHNY, CDR2 SVGAGI (reference sequence). The CDR3 loop spans 14 amino acids. Written as DNA, the CDR3 is TGTGCCACCAGTGAGGGACAGGGGGGTGCCGAGCAGTACTTC. This sequence encodes CATSEGQGGAEQYF.

V usage is TRBV6-5 and J usage is TRBJ1-5; a possible D gene is TRBD1 (6 bases). The V gene's germline CDR1 is MNHEY and CDR2 SVGAGI. The CDR3 loop spans 15 amino acids. Trimming pared 6 bases from V and 0 bases from J, leaving 12 bases between. The CDR3 DNA is TGTGCCAGCAGGTCCAGGGGATATAGCAATCAGCCCCAGCATTTT. Its translation is CASRSRGYSNQPQHF.

This CDR3 is CASSSTATDTQYF. The CDR3 DNA sequence: TGTGCCAGCAGTTCGACAGCCACAGATACGCAGTATTTT. The chain employs TRBV27 and TRBJ2-3; maybe TRBD1 (5 bases). With 4 bases removed from V and 2 bases from J, the gap between germline ends came to 7 bases. Germline CDR1 is MNHEY and CDR2 is SMNVEV (reference sequence). CDR3 length: 13 amino acids.

DNA of the CDR3: TGTGCCAGCAGCTTCGGAGGGGGGGAGACCCAGTACTTC. Protein: CASSFGGGETQYF. The chain joins TRBV11-2 to TRBJ2-5; either TRBD1 or TRBD2 may fit D (6 bases each). Trimming removed 3 bases from V and 5 bases from J, with 10 bases in between. Germline CDR1 SGHAT, CDR2 FQNNGV. This CDR3 is 13 amino acids long.

The chain combines TRBV6-1 with TRBJ2-7, with 12 bases lining up with TRBD2. The CDR3 runs to 15 residues. Germline lookup yields CDR1 MNHNS and CDR2 SASEGT. V was clipped by 5 bases and J by 3 bases; unmatched bases: 5. This chain's CDR3 is CASSSRLAGDYEQYF. The CDR3 region has the DNA TGTGCCAGCAGTTCCCGACTAGCGGGAGACTACGAGCAGTACTTC.